The 21 T cell receptor beta chains reported below all come from one sample, sequenced in a study of T cells in women clearing cervical HPV infection. Sequencing was performed with immunoSEQ multiplex PCR; in TCRdb, only in-frame clones are kept and a portion is missing. The sample's table shows 46,000 or so clones. The sequencing input was blood buffy coat. These receptors were obtained from a woman between 18 and 70 years old with a cervical HPV16 infection that either progressed to CIN3+ or cleared (not recorded which).

Details on this clone: The CDR3 goes on 3 residues after the read ends, and that part is filled in from the germline J gene. This chain joins TRBV20-1 and TRBJ2-1; D might be TRBD1 (5 bases). The length of the CDR3 is 13 residues. V was shortened by 1 base and J by 9 bases, with 13 bases between the two germline ends. From germline, CDR1 is DFQATT and CDR2 SNEGSKA (reference sequence). Incomplete CDR3 DNA: TGCAGTGCTAGAGTTAGGACCCAGGGTGAG. Translation gives CSARVRTQGE. The full CDR3 is CSARVRTQGEQFF.

For this clone: The read falls 3 residues short of the CDR3 end, and the missing part is taken from the germline J gene. The rearrangement links TRBV18 to TRBJ2-3, with 7 bases identical to TRBD2. The CDR3 covers 17 residues. Germline values: CDR1 KGHSH, CDR2 LQKENI. J gave up 5 bases and V 0 bases, and 11 bases lay outside the gene matches. The CDR3 protein is CASSPPSSGPLGDTQYF. The sequenced CDR3 bases are TGTGCCAGCTCACCACCGTCTAGCGGACCCCTAGGAGATACG.

In regard to this clone: The read halts 3 residues ahead of the CDR3 end, with the missing end drawn from the germline J gene. The chain uses TRBV19 and TRBJ1-1; unclear D gene. Germline CDR1 reads LNHDA; CDR2 reads SQIVND (reference sequence). This CDR3 comprises 14 residues. The germline V and J ends were trimmed by 6 bases and 1 base, with 12 bases remaining between them. CDR3 bases read: TGTGCCAGTAGCCTAATTCTAAGGAACACTGAA. Its protein product is CASSLILRNTE. The complete CDR3 protein is CASSLILRNTEAFF. The full variable domain, completed using reference TRBV19 and TRBJ1-1, is DGGITQSPKYLFRKEGQNVTLSCEQNLNHDAMYWYRQDPGQGLRLIYYSQIVNDFQKGDIAEGYSVSREKKESFPLTVTSAQKNPTAFYLCASSLILRNTEAFFGQGTRLTVV.

About this clone: The DNA ends 3 residues before the CDR3 does, and the rest of the CDR3 is filled in from the germline J gene. J is TRBJ1-2 and V is TRBV29-1, with D perhaps TRBD1 (5 bases). The CDR3 has 12 residues. The germline gives CDR1 SQVTM, CDR2 ANQGSEA. CDR3 region: CSVTGTLSDYTF. The DNA read from the CDR3 is TGCAGCGTTACCGGGACTCTATCGGAC.

In the case of this clone: Read sequence stops 3 residues before the CDR3 end, and the germline J gene provides the missing end. The chain carries TRBV6-1 and TRBJ2-5; 7 nucleotides agree with TRBD1. The junction had 5 bases not matched to a gene; V was cut back by 4 bases and J by 0 bases. Germline assignment: CDR1 MNHNS and CDR2 SASEGT. This CDR3 has 15 residues. The CDR3 bases that were read are TGTGCCAGCAGTGTCCGGACAGGCGACCAAGAGACC. Protein sequence: CASSVRTGDQET. From start to end, the CDR3 is CASSVRTGDQETQYF.

To note about this clone: The read terminates 3 residues ahead of where the CDR3 ends, so the germline J gene completes it. This chain joins TRBV19 and TRBJ2-1, with D uncertain. This CDR3 comprises 14 residues. V lost 7 bases, J lost 0 bases, and 10 bases lay in between. Germline V gene data show CDR1 as LNHDA and CDR2 as SQIVND (reference sequence). The covered CDR3 bases are TGTGCCAGTACCCCTCAGAGCTCCTACAATGAG. It specifies CASTPQSSYNE. The CDR3 in its entirety is CASTPQSSYNEQFF.

Note on this clone: The read is 3 residues too short to cover the CDR3 end, so that end is filled in from the germline J gene. The chain employs TRBV5-6 and TRBJ1-2; unclear D gene. This CDR3 region has 13 residues. CDR1 and CDR2 from the germline V gene are SGHDT and YYEEEE. CDR3 residues: CASSLPASSGYTF. Incomplete CDR3 DNA: TGTGCCAGCAGCTTGCCGGCCTCTAGCGGC.

Worth noting for this clone: The sequenced fragment ends 3 residues before the CDR3 boundary, so the rest is inferred from the germline J gene. The rearrangement links TRBV7-8 to TRBJ2-3, with D maybe TRBD2 (5 bases). The germline V and J ends were trimmed by 2 bases and 0 bases, with 12 bases remaining between them. Germline-derived CDR1 and CDR2 are SGHVS and FQNEAQ. This CDR3 is built from 16 residues. CDR3 DNA, as far as it was read: TGTGCCAGCAGCTTATTGGACTTTGACAGCACAGATACG. Encoded protein: CASSLLDFDSTDT. The whole CDR3 is CASSLLDFDSTDTQYF.

In the case of this clone: The read is 3 residues too short to cover the CDR3 end, so that end is filled in from the germline J gene. The chain links TRBV18 to TRBJ2-3, with 8 bases matching TRBD2. The V segment lost 6 bases and the J segment 2 bases; nucleotides outside the gene matches: 7. From germline, CDR1 is KGHSH and CDR2 LQKENI. The CDR3 has 15 residues. The DNA read from the CDR3 is TGTGCCAGCTCCCCTACTAGCGGTTCCACAGATACG. This translates into CASSPTSGSTDT. The full CDR3 protein is CASSPTSGSTDTQYF.

As to this clone: The sequenced fragment ends 3 residues before the CDR3 boundary, so the rest is inferred from the germline J gene. The rearrangement links TRBV6-2 or TRBV6-3 to TRBJ1-1, with 7 bases identical to TRBD1. This CDR3 comprises 13 residues. V was pared by 6 bases and J by 3 bases, with 4 bases of the junction left unmatched. Germline values: CDR1 MNHEY, CDR2 SVGEGT. The CDR3 bases that were read are TGTGCCAGCAGGCCGGGACAGCACACTGAA. This gives the protein CASRPGQHTE. The whole CDR3 is CASRPGQHTEAFF.

Note on this clone: The read terminates 3 residues before the CDR3 end, so the remaining end is supplied by the germline J gene. The chain has TRBV30 and TRBJ1-6; TRBD1 matches 7 bases. V lost 4 bases, J lost 6 bases, and 6 bases stayed unmatched. CDR1 is GTSNPN, CDR2 SVGIG, per germline (reference sequence). The CDR3 covers 14 residues. The CDR3 region is CAWNQGVGNSPLHF. The part of the CDR3 DNA that was read is TGTGCCTGGAATCAGGGGGTAGGTAATTCACCC.

As to this clone: The sequence runs out 3 residues before the end of the CDR3; the remainder is reconstructed from the germline J gene. This chain uses TRBV7-9 with TRBJ2-7, with 9 bases identical to TRBD2. J gave up 5 bases and V 5 bases, and 10 bases lay outside the gene matches. The CDR3 contains 15 residues. The germline gives CDR1 SEHNR, CDR2 FQNEAQ (reference sequence). CDR3 residues: CASSVSGTSYDEQYF. The part of the CDR3 DNA that was read is TGTGCCAGCAGCGTCTCCGGGACTAGCTACGACGAG. Full variable domain (missing parts from reference TRBV7-9 and TRBJ2-7): DTGVSQNPRHKITKRGQNVTFRCDPISEHNRLYWYRQTLGQGPEFLTYFQNEAQLEKSRLLSDRFSAERPKGSFSTLEIQRTEQGDSAMYLCASSVSGTSYDEQYFGPGTRLTVT.

As regards this clone: The read is 3 residues too short to cover the CDR3 end, so that end is filled in from the germline J gene. The same CDR3 can be traced to other DNA sequences in this sample. This chain links TRBV19 with TRBJ1-2, with D tentatively TRBD1 (5 bases). Trimming cost V 3 bases and J 7 bases, with 15 bases left between them. The CDR3 covers 14 residues. Germline V CDR1 and CDR2: LNHDA, SQIVND (reference sequence). CDR3 DNA, as far as it was read: TGTGCCAGTAGTATCGTCGAGTTTAGGGGTGGC. Its protein is CASSIVEFRGG. From start to end, the CDR3 is CASSIVEFRGGYTF.

Note on this clone: The missing CDR3 end, 3 residues past where the read stops, is filled in from the germline J gene. The chain combines TRBV2 with TRBJ2-7; no reliable D call. CDR3 size: 11 residues. Trimming removed 6 bases at V and 4 bases at J, with 7 bases between. The germline gives CDR1 SNHLY, CDR2 FYNNEI. Incomplete CDR3 DNA: TGTGCCAGCAGCCTAGAGTACGAG. Its translation is CASSLEYE. In full, the CDR3 reads CASSLEYEQYF.

Note on this clone: The read terminates 3 residues before the CDR3 end, so the remaining end is supplied by the germline J gene. Other nucleotide sequences in the sample specify the same CDR3. The chain is built from TRBV6-2 or TRBV6-3 and TRBJ2-1, with 11 bases lining up with TRBD2. J was trimmed by 9 bases and V by 2 bases; bases with no gene match: 6. Germline lookup yields CDR1 MNHEY and CDR2 SVGEGT. This CDR3 is built from 15 residues. The CDR3 region is CASSYGLAGGLEQFF. CDR3 DNA, as far as it was read: TGTGCCAGCAGTTACGGCCTAGCGGGAGGTCTTGAG.

CDR3 DNA (partial): TGTGCCAACCTTGAACAGGGCCCCTACGAG. Translation gives CANLEQGPYE. The whole CDR3 protein is CANLEQGPYEQYF. The chain employs TRBV28 and TRBJ2-7; the D gene is possibly TRBD1 (6 bases). The CDR3 is cut off 3 residues early in the read; its end comes from the germline J gene. Trimming shortened V by 10 bases and J by 2 bases, and 15 bases separated the two germline ends. Germline V gene data show CDR1 as MDHEN and CDR2 as SYDVKM. This CDR3 region has 13 residues.

As to this clone: The CDR3 is cut off 3 residues early in the read; its end comes from the germline J gene. The rearrangement uses TRBV19 and TRBJ1-3; 8 bases are shared with TRBD1. CDR1 is LNHDA, CDR2 SQIVND, per germline (reference sequence). V gave up 5 bases and J gave up 4 bases; unmatched junction bases: 10. This CDR3 contains 16 residues. The part of the CDR3 DNA that was read is TGTGCCAGTAGTCCCCAACAGGGGGTGGTCGGAAACACC. The encoded protein is CASSPQQGVVGNT. The full CDR3 sequence reads CASSPQQGVVGNTIYF.

Comments on this clone: The read falls 3 residues short of the CDR3 end, and the missing part is taken from the germline J gene. The chain joins TRBV7-9 to TRBJ1-2; no firm D call. This CDR3 has 15 amino acids. Germline V CDR1 and CDR2: SEHNR, FQNEAQ (reference sequence). Deletions cut 0 bases from V and 2 bases from J, with 10 bases between. The sequenced part of the CDR3 DNA is TGTGCCAGCAGCTTAGCTTCAGTCCGCAACTATGGC. This translates into CASSLASVRNYG. The whole CDR3 is CASSLASVRNYGYTF.

For this clone: The read finishes 3 residues shy of the CDR3 end, and the germline J gene is used to complete it. The rearrangement uses TRBV19 and TRBJ2-3, with D possibly being TRBD1 (6 bases). The CDR3 runs to 14 residues. The germline CDR1 and CDR2 sequences are LNHDA and SQIVND (reference sequence). This CDR3 reads CASSLDRVQETQYF. The CDR3 DNA, read in part, is TGTGCCAGTAGTTTGGACAGAGTCCAAGAGACG.

For this clone: The read ends 3 residues early relative to the CDR3; the germline J gene fills the gap. The chain is built from TRBV7-9 and TRBJ2-3, with D possibly TRBD2 on 5 matching bases. The germline CDR1 and CDR2 sequences are SEHNR and FQNEAQ (reference sequence). CDR3 length equals 14 residues. CDR3 residues: CASSPQPLGETQYF. CDR3 DNA (partial): TGTGCCAGCAGCCCACAACCGCTCGGGGAGACG.

Concerning this clone: The read ends 3 residues shy of where the CDR3 ends; the end is completed using the germline J gene. This chain links TRBV10-3 with TRBJ2-5, with D possibly being TRBD2 (6 bases). This CDR3 region has 13 residues. Germline V gene data show CDR1 as ENHRY and CDR2 as SYGVKD. Deletions cut 5 bases from V and 5 bases from J, with 12 bases between. The CDR3 bases that were read are TGTGCCATCAGTCCGGGGGATCTTGAGACC. Translating gives CAISPGDLET. The entire CDR3 reads CAISPGDLETQYF.